This T cell receptor (beta chain) appears in the sequencing data of a study of immune characterization of retroperitoneal liposarcoma. The V and J ends lost 2 bases and 2 bases, in that order; junction bases with no gene match: 2. The CDR3 is 15 residues long. Germline CDR1 and CDR2: MNHEY and SVGAGI. In TCRdb, the PCR reads were re-called with MiXCR into one record per CDR3 protein. The sample includes approximately 11,000 distinct CDR3 sequences, roughly 23% of them seen just once. This clonotype is termed large. V gene TRBV6-5 combines with J gene TRBJ2-1, with 8 bases lining up with TRBD1. Sequenced material: blood. The sequence was obtained from a female donor with retroperitoneal liposarcoma. The CDR3 protein is CASSYLGQAYNEQFF. DNA for the CDR3: TGTGCCAGCAGTTACCTGGGACAGGCCTACAATGAGCAGTTCTTC.